A selection of T cell receptor beta chains follows, all from one sample in a study of blood T cell repertoires in COVID-19. Produced via immunoSEQ multiplex PCR; TCRdb's table is partial and in-frame only. The table lists roughly 160,000 clones, 83% of them singletons, with about 1.9% in the top ten. Sequenced material: peripheral blood. All receptors come from a woman older than 75 with acute or convalescent COVID-19. CDR3s include the opening cysteine and the closing phenylalanine or tryptophan.

TRBJ1-2 | TRBV19 | CASSIGPDLRNTF
TRBJ1-1 | TRBV9 | CASSDRANTEAFF
TRBJ1-4 | TRBV3-1/TRBV3-2 | CASSQYQASNEKLFF
TRBJ2-7 | TRBV5-1 | CASSLGPSDSYEQYF
TRBJ2-3 | TRBV5-1 | CASSRLAVTDTQYF
TRBJ1-1 | TRBV28 | CASRPATGPRNTEAFF
TRBJ2-5 | TRBV5-4 | CASSPWLQETQYF
TRBJ2-7 | TRBV7-8 | CASSLGGMGQGGNEQYF
TRBJ1-4 | TRBV9 | CASSVGIRDSNEKLFF
TRBJ2-5 | TRBV9 | CASSGTELAQETQYF
TRBJ2-2 | TRBV11-2 | CASSLGRGGELFF
TRBJ2-5 | TRBV27 | CASSLRQGAQWETQYF
TRBJ2-7 | TRBV7-2 | CASSLSEIYEQYF
TRBJ1-2 | TRBV4-1 | CASSQTDRGDFLNYGYTF
TRBJ2-2 | TRBV7-2 | CASSLDSPQRFGGTGELFF
TRBJ2-3 | TRBV5-8 | CASSSPAGVGDTQYF
TRBJ2-1 | TRBV29-1 | CSVGQGDNEQFF
TRBJ2-1 | TRBV19 | CASSIEAQGNEQFF
TRBJ1-5 | TRBV7-2 | CASSLSGHQPQHF
TRBJ1-1 | TRBV12-3/TRBV12-4 | CASSFTRGGEAFF
TRBJ2-1 | TRBV3-1/TRBV3-2 | CASSRGRESDNEQFF
TRBJ1-1 | TRBV19 | CASTLSGTLNTEAFF
TRBJ2-5 | TRBV9 | CASSVGQGQQETQYF
TRBJ1-2 | TRBV11-2 | CASSRSGQGSGYTF
TRBJ1-4 | TRBV9 | CASSVGTENEKLFF
TRBJ2-7 | TRBV10-3 | CAVKDSFYEQYF
TRBJ1-3 | TRBV23-1 | CASSQSTGSGNTIYF
TRBJ1-1 | TRBV6-5 | CASSYRSGVVNTEAFF
TRBJ2-1 | TRBV15 | CATSAGTGGDEQFF
TRBJ1-6 | TRBV7-2 | CASSLDRSRSPLHF
TRBJ1-1 | TRBV19 | CASKVRRTNTEAFF
TRBJ2-1 | TRBV30 | CAWRGSSYNEQFF
TRBJ2-3 | TRBV4-2 | CASSQDDGGGAFSTDTQYF
TRBJ1-1 | TRBV4-3 | CASSQTGIRNTEAFF
TRBJ2-3 | TRBV29-1 | CSVDQLATDTQYF
TRBJ1-3 | TRBV6-4 | CASVTGTETLRSGNTIYF
TRBJ1-1 | TRBV12-3/TRBV12-4 | CASSLGSYVEAFF
TRBJ2-3 | TRBV11-2 | CASSLYSGRGVTDTQYF
TRBJ2-3 | TRBV3-1/TRBV3-2 | CASSQGPSVLRSTQYF
TRBJ1-3 | TRBV19 | CASSEVSGNTIYF
TRBJ2-1 | TRBV7-6 | CASSPGQGAVNEQFF
TRBJ2-3 | TRBV6-5 | CASSYGSGDGMDTQYF
TRBJ2-2 | TRBV6-6 | CASSTPGRANTGELFF
TRBJ2-2 | TRBV7-2 | CASSPDRGSTGELFF
TRBJ1-3 | TRBV7-2 | CASSLVTGVGNTIYF
TRBJ2-1 | TRBV12-3/TRBV12-4 | CASRGTAYNEQFF
TRBJ1-4 | TRBV19 | CATQAWEKLFF
TRBJ1-4 | TRBV19 | CASSWLDPRGSEKLFF
TRBJ2-7 | TRBV6-5 | CASTLRGLSFEQYF
TRBJ2-7 | TRBV5-1 | CASSPMSAYEQYF
TRBJ1-2 | TRBV30 | CAWETGTDFYGYTF
TRBJ1-6 | TRBV10-3 | CAISETGNSPLHF
TRBJ1-5 | TRBV19 | CASSRDRGTGQPQHF